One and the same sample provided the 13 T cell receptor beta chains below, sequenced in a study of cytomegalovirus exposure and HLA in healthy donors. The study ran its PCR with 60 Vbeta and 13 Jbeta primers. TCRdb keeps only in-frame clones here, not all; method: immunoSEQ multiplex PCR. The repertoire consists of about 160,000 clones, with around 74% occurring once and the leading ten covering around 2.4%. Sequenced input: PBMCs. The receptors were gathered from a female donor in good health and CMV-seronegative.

CDR3 DNA: TGTGCCAACTCAAGGAGGAACACTGAAGCTTTCTTT. It codes for CANSRRNTEAFF. The genes are TRBV2 and TRBJ1-1, with D hard to call. Trimming removed 10 bases from V and 1 base from J, with 10 bases in between. CDR3 length: 12 residues. CDR1 SNHLY and CDR2 FYNNEI come from the germline V gene.

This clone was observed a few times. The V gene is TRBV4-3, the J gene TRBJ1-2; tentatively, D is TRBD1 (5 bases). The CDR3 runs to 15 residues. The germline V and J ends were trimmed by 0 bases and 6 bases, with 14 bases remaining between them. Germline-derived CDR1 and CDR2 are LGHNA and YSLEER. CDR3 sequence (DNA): TGCGCCAGCAGCCAAGATCGGAAAGGGGCTAATGGCTACACCTTC. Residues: CASSQDRKGANGYTF.

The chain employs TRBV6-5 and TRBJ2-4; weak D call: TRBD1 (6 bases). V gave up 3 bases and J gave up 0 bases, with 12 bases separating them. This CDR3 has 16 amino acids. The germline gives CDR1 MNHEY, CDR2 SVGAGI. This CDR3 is CASSYTGQIAKNIQYF. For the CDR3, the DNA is TGTGCCAGCAGTTATACAGGACAGATAGCCAAAAACATTCAGTACTTC.

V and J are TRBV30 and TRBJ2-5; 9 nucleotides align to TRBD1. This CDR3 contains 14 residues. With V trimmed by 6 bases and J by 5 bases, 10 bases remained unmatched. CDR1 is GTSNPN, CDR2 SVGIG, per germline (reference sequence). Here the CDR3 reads CACDPGQGTETQYF. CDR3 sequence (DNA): TGTGCCTGCGACCCCGGACAGGGGACCGAGACCCAGTACTTC.

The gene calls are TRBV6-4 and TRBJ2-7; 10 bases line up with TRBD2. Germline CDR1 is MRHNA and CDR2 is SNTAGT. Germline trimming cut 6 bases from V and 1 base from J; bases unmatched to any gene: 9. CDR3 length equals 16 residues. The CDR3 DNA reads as TGTGCCAGCAGGCCTGAACTACTAGCGGGATCCTACGAGCAGTACTTC. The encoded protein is CASRPELLAGSYEQYF.

The DNA for the CDR3 is TGTGCCAGTAGTCCCGGGATCACCTCGAGGGACGAGCAGTACTTC. Protein: CASSPGITSRDEQYF. The chain carries TRBV19 and TRBJ2-7; a possible D gene is TRBD2 (5 bases). Germline CDR1 and CDR2: LNHDA and SQIVND (reference sequence). Trimming took 5 bases from V and 5 from J, leaving 19 bases between them. CDR3 length equals 15 residues.

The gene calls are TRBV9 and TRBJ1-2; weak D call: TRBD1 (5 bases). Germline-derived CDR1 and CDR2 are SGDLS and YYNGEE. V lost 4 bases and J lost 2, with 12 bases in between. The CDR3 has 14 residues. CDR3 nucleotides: TGTGCCAGCAGCACCCTAAGACAGAACTATGGCTACACCTTC. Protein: CASSTLRQNYGYTF.

This chain's CDR3 is CASSIRRGGSDTQYF. The CDR3 DNA is TGTGCCAGTAGTATAAGGCGGGGGGGATCAGATACGCAGTATTTT. The rearrangement joins TRBV19 to TRBJ2-3; 9 bases are shared with TRBD2. This CDR3 region has 15 residues. The germline gives CDR1 LNHDA, CDR2 SQIVND (reference sequence). V lost 2 bases, J lost 4 bases, and 4 bases stayed unmatched.

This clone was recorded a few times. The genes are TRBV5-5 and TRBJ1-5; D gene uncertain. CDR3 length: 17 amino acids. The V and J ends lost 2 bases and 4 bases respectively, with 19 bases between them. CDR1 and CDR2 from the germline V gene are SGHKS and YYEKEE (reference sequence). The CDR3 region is CASSFGLVDGGNQPQHF. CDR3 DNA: TGTGCCAGCAGCTTTGGGCTCGTCGACGGAGGGAATCAGCCCCAGCATTTT.

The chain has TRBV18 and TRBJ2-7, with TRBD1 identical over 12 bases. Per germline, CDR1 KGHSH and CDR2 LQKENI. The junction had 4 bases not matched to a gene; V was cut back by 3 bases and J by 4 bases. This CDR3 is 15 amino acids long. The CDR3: CASSPGTGGVYEQYF. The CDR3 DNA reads TGTGCCAGCTCACCGGGGACAGGGGGCGTGTACGAGCAGTACTTC.

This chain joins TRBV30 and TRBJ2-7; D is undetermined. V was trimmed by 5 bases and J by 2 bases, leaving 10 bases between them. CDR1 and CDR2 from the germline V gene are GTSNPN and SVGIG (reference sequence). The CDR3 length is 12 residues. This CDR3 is CAWRIVPYEQYF. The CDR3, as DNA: TGTGCCTGGCGCATAGTCCCCTACGAGCAGTACTTC.

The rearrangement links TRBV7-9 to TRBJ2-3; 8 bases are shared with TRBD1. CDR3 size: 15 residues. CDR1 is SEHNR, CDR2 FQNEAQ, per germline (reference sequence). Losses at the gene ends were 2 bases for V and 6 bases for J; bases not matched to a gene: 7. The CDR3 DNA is TGTGCCAGCAGCTTACGGGGACAGGTGGGGGATACGCAGTATTTT. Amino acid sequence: CASSLRGQVGDTQYF. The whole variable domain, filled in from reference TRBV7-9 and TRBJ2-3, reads DTGVSQNPRHKITKRGQNVTFRCDPISEHNRLYWYRQTLGQGPEFLTYFQNEAQLEKSRLLSDRFSAERPKGSFSTLEIQRTEQGDSAMYLCASSLRGQVGDTQYFGPGTRLTVL.

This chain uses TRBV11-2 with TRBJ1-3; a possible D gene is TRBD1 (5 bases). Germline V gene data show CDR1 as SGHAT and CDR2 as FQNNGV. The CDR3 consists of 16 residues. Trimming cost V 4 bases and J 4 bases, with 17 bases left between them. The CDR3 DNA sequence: TGTGCCAGCAGCTCCCCTCCGGGCAGGGTAGGAAACACCATATATTTT. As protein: CASSSPPGRVGNTIYF. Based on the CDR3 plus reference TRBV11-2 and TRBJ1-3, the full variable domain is EAGVAQSPRYKIIEKRQSVAFWCNPISGHATLYWYQQILGQGPKLLIQFQNNGVVDDSQLPKDRFSAERLKGVDSTLKIQPAKLEDSAVYLCASSSPPGRVGNTIYFGEGSWLTVV.